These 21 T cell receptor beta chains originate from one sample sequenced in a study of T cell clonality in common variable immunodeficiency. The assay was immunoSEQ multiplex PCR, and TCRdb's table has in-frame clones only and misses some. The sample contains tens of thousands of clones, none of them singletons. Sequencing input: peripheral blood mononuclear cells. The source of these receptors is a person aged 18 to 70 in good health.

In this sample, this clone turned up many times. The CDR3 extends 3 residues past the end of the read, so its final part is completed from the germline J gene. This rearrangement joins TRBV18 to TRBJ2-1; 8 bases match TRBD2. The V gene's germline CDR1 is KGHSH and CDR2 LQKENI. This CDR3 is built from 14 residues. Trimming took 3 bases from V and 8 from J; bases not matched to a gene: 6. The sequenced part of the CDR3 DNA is TGTGCCAGCTCACCCGGGACTAGTAGCGATGAG. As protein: CASSPGTSSDE. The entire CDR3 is CASSPGTSSDEQFF.

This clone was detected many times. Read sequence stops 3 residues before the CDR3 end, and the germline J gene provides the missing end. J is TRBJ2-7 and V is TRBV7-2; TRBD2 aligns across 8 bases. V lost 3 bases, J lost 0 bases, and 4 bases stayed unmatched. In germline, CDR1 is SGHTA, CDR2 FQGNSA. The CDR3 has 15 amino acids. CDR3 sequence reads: CASSFVAGNSYEQYF. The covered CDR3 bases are TGTGCCAGCAGCTTTGTAGCGGGGAACTCCTACGAG.

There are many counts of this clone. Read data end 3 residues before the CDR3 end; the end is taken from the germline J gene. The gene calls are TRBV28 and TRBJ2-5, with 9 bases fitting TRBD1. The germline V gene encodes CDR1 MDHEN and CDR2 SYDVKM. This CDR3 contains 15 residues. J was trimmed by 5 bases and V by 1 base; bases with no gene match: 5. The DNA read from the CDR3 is TGTGCCAGCAGTTTATTGGGACAGGGTCACGAGACC. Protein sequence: CASSLLGQGHET. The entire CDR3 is CASSLLGQGHETQYF. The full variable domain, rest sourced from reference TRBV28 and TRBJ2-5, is DVKVTQSSRYLVKRTGEKVFLECVQDMDHENMFWYRQDPGLGLRLIYFSYDVKMKEKGDIPEGYSVSREKKERFSLILESASTNQTSMYLCASSLLGQGHETQYFGPGTRLLVL.

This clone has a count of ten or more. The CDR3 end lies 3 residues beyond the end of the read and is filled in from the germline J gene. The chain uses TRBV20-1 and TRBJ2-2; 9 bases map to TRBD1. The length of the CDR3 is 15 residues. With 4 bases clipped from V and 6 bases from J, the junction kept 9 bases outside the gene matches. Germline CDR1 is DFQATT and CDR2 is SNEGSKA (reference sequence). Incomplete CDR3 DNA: TGCAGTGCTACGACAGGGGGTAGTACTTCCGGGGAG. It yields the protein CSATTGGSTSGE. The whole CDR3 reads CSATTGGSTSGELFF.

CDR3 sequence: CATLAGGSYNEQFF. The sequenced part of the CDR3 DNA is TGCGCCACCCTAGCGGGAGGCTCCTACAATGAG. The V and J genes are TRBV10-2 and TRBJ2-1; 11 positions agree with TRBD2. Read sequence stops 3 residues before the CDR3 end, and the germline J gene provides the missing end. The CDR3 has 14 amino acids. The J segment lost 0 bases and the V segment lost 10 bases, leaving 2 bases of the junction unmatched. Germline V gene lookup returns CDR1 WSHSY and CDR2 SAAADI.

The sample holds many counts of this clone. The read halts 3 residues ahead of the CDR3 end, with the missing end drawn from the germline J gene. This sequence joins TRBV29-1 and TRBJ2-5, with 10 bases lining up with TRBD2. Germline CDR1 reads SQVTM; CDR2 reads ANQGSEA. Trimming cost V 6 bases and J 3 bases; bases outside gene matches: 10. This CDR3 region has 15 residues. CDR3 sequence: CSVLLAGGGEETQYF. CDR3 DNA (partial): TGCAGCGTCCTCTTAGCGGGAGGTGGGGAAGAGACC.

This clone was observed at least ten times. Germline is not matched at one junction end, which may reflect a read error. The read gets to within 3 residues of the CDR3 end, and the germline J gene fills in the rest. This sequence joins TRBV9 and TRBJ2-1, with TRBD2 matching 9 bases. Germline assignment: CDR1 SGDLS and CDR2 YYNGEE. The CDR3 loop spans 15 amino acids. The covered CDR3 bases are TGTGCCAGCAGCGAGGGGACTAGCTCCAACAATGAG. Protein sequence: CASSEGTSSNNE. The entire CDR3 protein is CASSEGTSSNNEQFF.

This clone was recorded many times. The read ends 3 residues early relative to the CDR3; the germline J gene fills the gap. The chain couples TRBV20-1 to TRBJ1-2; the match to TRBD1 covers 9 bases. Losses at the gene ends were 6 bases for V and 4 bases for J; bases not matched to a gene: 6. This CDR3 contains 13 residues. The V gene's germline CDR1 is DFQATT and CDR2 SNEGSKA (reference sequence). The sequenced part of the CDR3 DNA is TGCAGTGCCGCAACAGGGGGCGCCTATGGC. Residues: CSAATGGAYG. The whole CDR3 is CSAATGGAYGYTF.

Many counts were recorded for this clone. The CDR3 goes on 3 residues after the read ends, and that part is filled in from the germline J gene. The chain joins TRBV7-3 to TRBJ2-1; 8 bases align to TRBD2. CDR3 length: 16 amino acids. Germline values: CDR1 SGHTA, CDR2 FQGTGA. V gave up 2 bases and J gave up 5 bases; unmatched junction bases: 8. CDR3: CASSLSGGTADNEQFF. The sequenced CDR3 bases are TGTGCCAGCAGCTTATCGGGGGGGACTGCCGACAATGAG.

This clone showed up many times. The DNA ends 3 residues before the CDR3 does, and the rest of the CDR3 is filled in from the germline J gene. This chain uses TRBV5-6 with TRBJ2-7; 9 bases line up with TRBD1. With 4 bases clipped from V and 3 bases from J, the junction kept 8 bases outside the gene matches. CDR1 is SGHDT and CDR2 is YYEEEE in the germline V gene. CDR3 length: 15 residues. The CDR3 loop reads CASSIDRGSYYEQYF. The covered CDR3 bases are TGTGCCAGCAGCATCGACAGGGGGTCGTACTACGAG.

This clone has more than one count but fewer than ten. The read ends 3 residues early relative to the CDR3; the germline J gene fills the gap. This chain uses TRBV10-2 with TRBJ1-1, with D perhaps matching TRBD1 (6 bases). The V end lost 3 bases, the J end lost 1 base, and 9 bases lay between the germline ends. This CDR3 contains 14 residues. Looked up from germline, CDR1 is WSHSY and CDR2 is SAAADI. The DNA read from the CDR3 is TGCGCCAGCAGTGACCCAGGGGAGAACACTGAA. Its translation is CASSDPGENTE. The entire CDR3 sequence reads CASSDPGENTEAFF.

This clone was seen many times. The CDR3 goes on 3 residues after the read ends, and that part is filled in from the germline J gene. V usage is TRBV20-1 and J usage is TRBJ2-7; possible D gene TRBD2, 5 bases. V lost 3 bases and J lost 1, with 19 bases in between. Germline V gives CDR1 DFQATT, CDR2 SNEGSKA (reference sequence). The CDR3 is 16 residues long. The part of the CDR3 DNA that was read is TGCAGTGCTAGGTTCAAGGACTCCCAAAATTCCTACGAG. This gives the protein CSARFKDSQNSYE. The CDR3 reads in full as CSARFKDSQNSYEQYF.

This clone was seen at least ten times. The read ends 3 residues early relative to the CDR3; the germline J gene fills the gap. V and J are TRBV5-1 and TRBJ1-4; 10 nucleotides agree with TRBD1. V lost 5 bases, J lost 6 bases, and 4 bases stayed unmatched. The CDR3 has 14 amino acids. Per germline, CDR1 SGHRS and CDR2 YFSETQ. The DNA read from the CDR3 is TGCGCCAGCAGGGCCGGGACAGGGGATGAAAAA. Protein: CASRAGTGDEK. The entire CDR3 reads CASRAGTGDEKLFF.

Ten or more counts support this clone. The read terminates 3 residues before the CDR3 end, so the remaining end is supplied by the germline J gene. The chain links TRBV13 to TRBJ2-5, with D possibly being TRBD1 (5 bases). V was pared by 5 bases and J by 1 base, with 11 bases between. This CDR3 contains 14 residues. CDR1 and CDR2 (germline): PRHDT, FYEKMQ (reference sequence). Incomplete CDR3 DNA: TGTGCCAGCAGCCATCCGACAGCCCAAGAGACC. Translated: CASSHPTAQET. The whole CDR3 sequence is CASSHPTAQETQYF.

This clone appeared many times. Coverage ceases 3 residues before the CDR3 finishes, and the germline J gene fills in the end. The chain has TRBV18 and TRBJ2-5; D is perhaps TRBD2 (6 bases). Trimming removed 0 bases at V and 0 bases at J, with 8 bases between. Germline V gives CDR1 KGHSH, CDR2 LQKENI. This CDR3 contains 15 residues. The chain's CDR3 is CASSPPGGDQETQYF. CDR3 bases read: TGTGCCAGCTCACCACCCGGAGGGGACCAAGAGACC.

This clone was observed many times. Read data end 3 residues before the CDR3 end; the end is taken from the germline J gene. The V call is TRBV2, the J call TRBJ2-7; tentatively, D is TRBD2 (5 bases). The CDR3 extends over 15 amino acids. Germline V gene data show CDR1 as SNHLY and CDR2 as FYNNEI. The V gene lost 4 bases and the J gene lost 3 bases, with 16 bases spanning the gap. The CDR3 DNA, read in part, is TGTGCCAGCAGTGTGGAGGTGGCGGCAATCTACGAG. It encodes CASSVEVAAIYE. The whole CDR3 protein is CASSVEVAAIYEQYF.

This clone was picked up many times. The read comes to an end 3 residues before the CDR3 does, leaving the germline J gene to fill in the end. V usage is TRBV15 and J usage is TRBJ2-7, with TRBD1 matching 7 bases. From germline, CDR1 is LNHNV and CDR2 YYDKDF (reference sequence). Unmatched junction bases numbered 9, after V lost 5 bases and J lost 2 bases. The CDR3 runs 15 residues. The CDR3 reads CATSPPRQGAYEQYF. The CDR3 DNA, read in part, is TGTGCCACCAGCCCCCCTAGACAGGGCGCCTACGAG.

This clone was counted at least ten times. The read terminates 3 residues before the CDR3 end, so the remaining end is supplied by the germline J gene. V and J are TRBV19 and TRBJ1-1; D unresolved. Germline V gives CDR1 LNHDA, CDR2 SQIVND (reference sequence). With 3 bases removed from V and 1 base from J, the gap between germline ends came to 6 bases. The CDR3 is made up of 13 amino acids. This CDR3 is CASSMTGNTEAFF. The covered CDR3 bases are TGTGCCAGTAGTATGACGGGGAACACTGAA.

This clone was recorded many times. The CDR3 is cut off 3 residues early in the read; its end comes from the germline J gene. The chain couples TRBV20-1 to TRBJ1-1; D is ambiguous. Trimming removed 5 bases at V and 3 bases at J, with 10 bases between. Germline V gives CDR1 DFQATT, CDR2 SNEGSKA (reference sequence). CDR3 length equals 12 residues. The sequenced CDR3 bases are TGCAGTGCTTATGACACCGACACTGAA. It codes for CSAYDTDTE. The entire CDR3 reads CSAYDTDTEAFF.

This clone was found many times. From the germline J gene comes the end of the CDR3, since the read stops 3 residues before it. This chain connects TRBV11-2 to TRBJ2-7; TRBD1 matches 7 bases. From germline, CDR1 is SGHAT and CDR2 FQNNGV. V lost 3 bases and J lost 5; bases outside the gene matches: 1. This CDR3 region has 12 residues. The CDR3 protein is CASSLTGNEQYF. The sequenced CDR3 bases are TGTGCCAGCAGCTTGACAGGGAACGAG.

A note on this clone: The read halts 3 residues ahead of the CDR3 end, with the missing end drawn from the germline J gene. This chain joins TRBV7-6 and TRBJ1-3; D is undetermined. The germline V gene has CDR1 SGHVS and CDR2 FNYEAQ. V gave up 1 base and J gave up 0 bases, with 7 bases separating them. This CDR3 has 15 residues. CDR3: CASSLGAISGNTIYF. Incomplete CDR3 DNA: TGTGCCAGCAGCTTAGGGGCTATCTCTGGAAACACC.